The clone carrying this TCR beta chain was seen once. Trimming cost V 6 bases and J 2 bases, with 17 bases left between them. This CDR3 contains 16 residues. Germline CDR1 is LNHDA and CDR2 is SQIVND (reference sequence). This entry belongs to a study of blood T cell repertoires in COVID-19. Study-level background: Spain, Italy and the United States supplied samples that represented acute and convalescent COVID-19. PBMCs, B-cell-depleted T cells, or T cells were the source of the cDNA or gDNA that made up the material.

Followed longitudinally, the Seattle patients had been enrolled during active infection. Authors' data handling: Counts of nucleated cells, estimated from reference gene primer amplification, were obtained. Assay: immunoSEQ multiplex PCR; the TCRdb copy retains only in-frame clones and omits some. The D gene and trimming were derived from the DNA, and the V and J assignments and clone size from that table. The table has a few hundred thousand clones, roughly 88% seen once. The V call is TRBV19, the J call TRBJ2-1, with TRBD1 as a possible D gene (5 bases). Sequencing used peripheral blood. The sequence derives from a woman aged 70-85 years with COVID-19, enrolled during active disease. The CDR3 bases are TGTGCCAGTAGCCACTCAGGGTCGATACCCTACAATGAGCAGTTCTTC. It translates to CASSHSGSIPYNEQFF. Filled out from reference TRBV19 and TRBJ2-1, the complete variable domain reads DGGITQSPKYLFRKEGQNVTLSCEQNLNHDAMYWYRQDPGQGLRLIYYSQIVNDFQKGDIAEGYSVSREKKESFPLTVTSAQKNPTAFYLCASSHSGSIPYNEQFFGPGTRLTVL.